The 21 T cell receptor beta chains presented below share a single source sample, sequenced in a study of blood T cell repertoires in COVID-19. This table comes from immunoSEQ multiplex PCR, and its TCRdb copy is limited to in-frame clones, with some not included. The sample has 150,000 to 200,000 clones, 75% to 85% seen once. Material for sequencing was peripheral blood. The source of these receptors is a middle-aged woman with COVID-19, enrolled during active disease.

The CDR3 sequence is CASSPRQGVYNEQFF. The CDR3 DNA reads as TGTGCCAGCAGCCCGCGACAGGGCGTTTACAATGAGCAGTTCTTC. This chain uses TRBV11-3 with TRBJ2-1, with 7 positions matching TRBD1. With V trimmed by 5 bases and J by 4 bases, 8 bases remained unmatched. CDR3 length: 15 amino acids. The V gene's germline CDR1 is SGHNT and CDR2 YENEEA.

The CDR3 spells CASSQRQGWETQYF. As DNA, the CDR3 is TGTGCCAGCAGCCAACGACAGGGTTGGGAGACCCAGTACTTC. The J gene is TRBJ2-5, the V gene TRBV4-2; the match to TRBD1 covers 7 bases. Per germline, CDR1 LGHNA and CDR2 YNFKEQ. Unmatched junction bases numbered 5, after V lost 2 bases and J lost 5 bases. CDR3 length equals 14 residues.

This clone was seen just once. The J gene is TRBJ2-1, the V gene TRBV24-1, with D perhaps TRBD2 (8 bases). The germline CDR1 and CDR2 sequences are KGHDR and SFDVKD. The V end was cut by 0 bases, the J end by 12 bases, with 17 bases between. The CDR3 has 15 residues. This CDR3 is CATSDLQGTRQGQFF. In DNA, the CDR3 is TGTGCCACCAGTGATTTGCAGGGGACTAGACAGGGGCAGTTCTTC.

The CDR3 sequence is CASSLVYHEQFF. CDR3 bases: TGTGCCAGCAGTTTAGTGTATCATGAGCAGTTCTTC. The genes are TRBV12-3 or TRBV12-4 and TRBJ2-1, with no clear D. The CDR3 extends over 12 amino acids. V shed 1 base and J shed 8 bases, with 6 bases lying between them.

The CDR3 DNA sequence: TGTGCCAGCAGCTTGGATAGCGGTAGCACAGATACGCAGTATTTT. Protein sequence: CASSLDSGSTDTQYF. The chain has TRBV5-4 and TRBJ2-3; a weak D match, TRBD2 (6 bases). Germline CDR1 reads SGHNT; CDR2 reads YYREEE (reference sequence). The CDR3 runs 15 residues. The V and J ends lost 0 bases and 0 bases respectively, with 8 bases between them.

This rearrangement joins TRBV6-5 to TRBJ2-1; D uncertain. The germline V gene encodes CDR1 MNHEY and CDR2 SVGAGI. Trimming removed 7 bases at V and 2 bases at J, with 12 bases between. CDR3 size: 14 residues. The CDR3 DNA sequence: TGTGCCAGCAAAGAGACTGTTGCCTACAATGAGCAGTTCTTC. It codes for CASKETVAYNEQFF.

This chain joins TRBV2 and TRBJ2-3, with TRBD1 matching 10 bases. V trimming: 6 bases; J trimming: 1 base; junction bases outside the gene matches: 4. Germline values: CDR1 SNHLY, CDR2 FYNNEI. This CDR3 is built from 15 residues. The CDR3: CASRRGTGGTDTQYF. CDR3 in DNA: TGTGCCAGCAGACGTGGGACAGGGGGCACAGATACGCAGTATTTT.

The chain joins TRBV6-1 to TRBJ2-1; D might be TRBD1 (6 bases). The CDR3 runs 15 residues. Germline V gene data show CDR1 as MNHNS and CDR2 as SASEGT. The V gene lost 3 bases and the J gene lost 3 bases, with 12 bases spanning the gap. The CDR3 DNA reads TGTGCCAGCAGTGACCGGAGACAGGTCTACAATGAGCAGTTCTTC. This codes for CASSDRRQVYNEQFF.

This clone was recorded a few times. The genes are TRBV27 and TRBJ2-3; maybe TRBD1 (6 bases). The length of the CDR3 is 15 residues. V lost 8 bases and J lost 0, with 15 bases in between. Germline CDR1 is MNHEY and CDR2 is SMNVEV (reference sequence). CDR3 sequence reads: CASVGGFASTDTQYF. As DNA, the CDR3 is TGTGCCAGCGTAGGGGGTTTTGCGAGCACAGATACGCAGTATTTT.

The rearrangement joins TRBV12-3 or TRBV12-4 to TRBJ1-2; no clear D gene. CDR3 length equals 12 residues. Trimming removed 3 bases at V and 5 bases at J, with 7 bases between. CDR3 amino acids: CASSLGVYGYTF. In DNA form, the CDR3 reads TGTGCCAGCAGTTTGGGCGTTTATGGCTACACCTTC.

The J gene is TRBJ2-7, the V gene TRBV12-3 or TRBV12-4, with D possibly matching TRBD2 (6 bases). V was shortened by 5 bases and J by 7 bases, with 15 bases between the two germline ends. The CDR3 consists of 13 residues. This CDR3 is CASSRRETEEQYF. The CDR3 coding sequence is TGTGCCAGCAGTCGCCGGGAGACCGAGGAGCAGTACTTC.

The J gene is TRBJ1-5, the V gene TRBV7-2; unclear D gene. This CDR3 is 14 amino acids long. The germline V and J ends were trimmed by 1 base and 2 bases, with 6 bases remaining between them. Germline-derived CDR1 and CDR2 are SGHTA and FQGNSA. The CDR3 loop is CASSLGRGNQPQHF. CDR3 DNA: TGTGCCAGCAGCTTAGGACGGGGCAATCAGCCCCAGCATTTT.

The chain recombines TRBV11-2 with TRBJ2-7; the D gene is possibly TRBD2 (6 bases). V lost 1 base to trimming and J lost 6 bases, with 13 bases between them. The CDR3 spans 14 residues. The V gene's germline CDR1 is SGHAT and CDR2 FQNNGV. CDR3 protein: CASSLGLADIEQYF. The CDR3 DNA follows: TGTGCCAGCAGCTTAGGATTAGCGGATATCGAGCAGTACTTC.

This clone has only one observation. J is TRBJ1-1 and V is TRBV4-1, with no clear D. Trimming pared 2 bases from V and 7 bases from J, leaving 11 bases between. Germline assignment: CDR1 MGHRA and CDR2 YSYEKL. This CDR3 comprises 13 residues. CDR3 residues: CASSQRGDNEAFF. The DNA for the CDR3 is TGCGCCAGCAGCCAACGGGGTGATAATGAAGCTTTCTTT.

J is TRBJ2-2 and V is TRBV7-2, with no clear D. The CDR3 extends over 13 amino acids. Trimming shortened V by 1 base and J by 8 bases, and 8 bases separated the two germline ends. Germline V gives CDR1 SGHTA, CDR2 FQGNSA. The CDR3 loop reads CASSLVNVGELFF. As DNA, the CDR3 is TGTGCCAGCAGCTTAGTAAATGTTGGGGAGCTGTTTTTT.

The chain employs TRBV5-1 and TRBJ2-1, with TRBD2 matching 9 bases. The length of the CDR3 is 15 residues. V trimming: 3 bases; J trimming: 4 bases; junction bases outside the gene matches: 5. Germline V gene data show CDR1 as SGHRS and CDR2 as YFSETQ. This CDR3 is CASSYSGGGYNEQFF. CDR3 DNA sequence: TGCGCCAGCAGCTATAGCGGGGGAGGGTACAATGAGCAGTTCTTC. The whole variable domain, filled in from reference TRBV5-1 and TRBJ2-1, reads KAGVTQTPRYLIKTRGQQVTLSCSPISGHRSVSWYQQTPGQGLQFLFEYFSETQRNKGNFPGRFSGRQFSNSRSEMNVSTLELGDSALYLCASSYSGGGYNEQFFGPGTRLTVL.

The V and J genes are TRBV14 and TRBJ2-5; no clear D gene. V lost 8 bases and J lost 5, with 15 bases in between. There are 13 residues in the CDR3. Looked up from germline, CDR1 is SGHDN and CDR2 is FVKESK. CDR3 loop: CASSEVAPETQYF. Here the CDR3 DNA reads TGTGCCAGCTCAGAGGTGGCACCGGAGACCCAGTACTTC. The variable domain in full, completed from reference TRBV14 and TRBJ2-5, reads EAGVTQFPSHSVIEKGQTVTLRCDPISGHDNLYWYRRVMGKEIKFLLHFVKESKQDESGMPNNRFLAERTGGTYSTLKVQPAELEDSGVYFCASSEVAPETQYFGPGTRLLVL.

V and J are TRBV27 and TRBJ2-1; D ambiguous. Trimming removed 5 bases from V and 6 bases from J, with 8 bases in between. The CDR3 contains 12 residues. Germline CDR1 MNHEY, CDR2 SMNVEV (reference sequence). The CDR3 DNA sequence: TGTGCCAGCAGTCTAAGTACCAATGAGCAGTTCTTC. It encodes CASSLSTNEQFF.

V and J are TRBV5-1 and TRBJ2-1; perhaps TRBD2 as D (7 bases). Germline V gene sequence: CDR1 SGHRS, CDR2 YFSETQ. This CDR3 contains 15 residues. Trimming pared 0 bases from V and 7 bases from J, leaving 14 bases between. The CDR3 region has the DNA TGCGCCAGCAGCTTGGTGGCGGGGGCGTTGAATGAGCAGTTCTTC. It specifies CASSLVAGALNEQFF.

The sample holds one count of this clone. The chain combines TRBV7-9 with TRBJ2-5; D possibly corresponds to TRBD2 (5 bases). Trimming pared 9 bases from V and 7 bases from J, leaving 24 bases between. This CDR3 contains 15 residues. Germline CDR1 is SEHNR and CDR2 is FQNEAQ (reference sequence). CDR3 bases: TGTGCCAGTTCTCCTTCCGGGATCCTAAGTGGGACCCAGTACTTC. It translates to CASSPSGILSGTQYF.

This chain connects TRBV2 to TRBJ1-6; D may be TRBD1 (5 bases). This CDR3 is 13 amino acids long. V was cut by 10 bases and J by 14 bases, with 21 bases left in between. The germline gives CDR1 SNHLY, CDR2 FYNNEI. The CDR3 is CATKGADQGALHF. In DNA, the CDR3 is TGTGCCACAAAAGGGGCGGATCAAGGGGCCCTCCACTTT.